Listed here is a single T cell receptor beta chain. Data came from immunoSEQ multiplex PCR; TCRdb stores just in-frame clones and leaves some out. The table records 250,000 to 300,000 clones, 86% of them present only once. This sample is drawn from a study of blood T cell repertoires in COVID-19. Study-wide background: PBMCs, B-cell-depleted T cells, or T cells were the source of the cDNA or gDNA that made up the material.

With 0 bases removed from V and 6 bases from J, the gap between germline ends came to 16 bases. The CDR3 extends over 15 amino acids. CDR1 SGHRS and CDR2 YFSETQ come from the germline V gene. The sequence was collected from a man aged 30 to 39 with active or convalescent COVID-19. V is TRBV5-1 and J is TRBJ2-7; D might be TRBD1 (6 bases). Sequencing used peripheral blood. CDR3 sequence (DNA): TGCGCCAGCAGCTTGGCCCCAGGGGCCCCGGGCGAGCAGTACTTC. This gives the protein CASSLAPGAPGEQYF.